The 32 T cell receptor beta chains reported below all come from one sample, sequenced in a study of blood T cell repertoires in COVID-19. Assay used: immunoSEQ multiplex PCR; TCRdb lists only in-frame clones, some missing. The sample holds about 61,000 clones; 70% to 80% are singletons and the top ten take roughly 21%. Specimen: peripheral blood. The receptors derive from an elderly man with active or convalescent COVID-19.

CDR3 nucleotides: TGTGCCAGCAGCCGAGGTGACTTAATCAACCACGAGCAGTACTTC. Translation: CASSRGDLINHEQYF. The chain uses TRBV7-8 and TRBJ2-7; unclear D gene. The CDR3 covers 15 residues. Germline lookup yields CDR1 SGHVS and CDR2 FQNEAQ. V was trimmed by 5 bases and J by 5 bases, leaving 19 bases between them.

The CDR3 sequence: CASSFFTGELFF. CDR3 nucleotide sequence: TGTGCCAGCAGCTTCTTCACCGGGGAGCTGTTTTTT. The chain recombines TRBV5-5 with TRBJ2-2; D remains ambiguous. The CDR3 has 12 residues. Germline V gives CDR1 SGHKS, CDR2 YYEKEE (reference sequence). The V end lost 2 bases, the J end lost 4 bases, and 3 bases lay between the germline ends.

This sequence joins TRBV6-5 and TRBJ2-1; TRBD1 matches 9 bases. Germline values: CDR1 MNHEY, CDR2 SVGAGI. V dropped 5 bases and J dropped 5; count of bases not matched to a gene: 4. The length of the CDR3 is 14 residues. The CDR3 loop reads CASSRTGENNEQFF. CDR3 nucleotide sequence: TGTGCCAGCAGTCGGACAGGGGAAAACAATGAGCAGTTCTTC.

V usage is TRBV12-3 or TRBV12-4 and J usage is TRBJ2-3; perhaps TRBD2 as D (7 bases). With 8 bases removed from V and 3 bases from J, the gap between germline ends came to 12 bases. The CDR3 length is 13 residues. This chain's CDR3 is CASRRGATDTQYF. For the CDR3, the DNA is TGTGCCAGCCGACGGGGGGCAACAGATACGCAGTATTTT.

The J gene is TRBJ2-1, the V gene TRBV7-2, with D possibly being TRBD1 (6 bases). This CDR3 comprises 13 residues. CDR1 is SGHTA, CDR2 FQGNSA, per germline. Trimming took off 1 base at V and 5 bases at J, with 6 bases between the two ends. The CDR3 DNA sequence: TGTGCCAGCAGCTTAGACAGGGACAATGAGCAGTTCTTC. It translates to CASSLDRDNEQFF.

The chain recombines TRBV19 with TRBJ2-3, with 11 bases aligning to TRBD2. This CDR3 spans 16 amino acids. From germline, CDR1 is LNHDA and CDR2 SQIVND (reference sequence). Germline trimming cut 4 bases from V and 0 bases from J; bases unmatched to any gene: 3. CDR3 residues: CASSKGLAVSTDTQYF. The CDR3 region has the DNA TGTGCCAGTAGTAAGGGACTAGCGGTAAGCACAGATACGCAGTATTTT.

The rearrangement uses TRBV6-5 and TRBJ1-4, with D perhaps matching TRBD1 (6 bases). V lost 2 bases and J lost 8, with 12 bases in between. The CDR3 contains 14 residues. Germline V gives CDR1 MNHEY, CDR2 SVGAGI. The CDR3: CASSYDRMSEKLFF. The CDR3 nucleotides are TGTGCCAGCAGTTACGACAGGATGAGCGAAAAACTGTTTTTT.

The chain carries TRBV19 and TRBJ2-3, with 8 bases that match TRBD2. The CDR3 covers 16 residues. CDR1 and CDR2 (germline): LNHDA, SQIVND (reference sequence). J was trimmed by 0 bases and V by 4 bases; bases with no gene match: 6. This CDR3 reads CASSRVSGTSTDTQYF. DNA for the CDR3: TGTGCCAGTAGTAGGGTTAGCGGGACTAGCACAGATACGCAGTATTTT.

J is TRBJ1-1 and V is TRBV9; D is unclear. Trimming left V 0 bases short and J 0 bases short, with 9 bases between. The length of the CDR3 is 15 residues. Germline CDR1 SGDLS, CDR2 YYNGEE. The CDR3: CASSVGSLLNTEAFF. For the CDR3, the DNA is TGTGCCAGCAGCGTAGGGAGCCTCTTGAACACTGAAGCTTTCTTT.

V gene TRBV10-3 combines with J gene TRBJ2-7; maybe TRBD1 (6 bases). Germline V gene lookup returns CDR1 ENHRY and CDR2 SYGVKD. Between the trimmed V and J ends, which lost 4 bases and 1 base, there was a span of 11 bases. CDR3 length equals 14 residues. CDR3 sequence reads: CAISGATGSYEQYF. Written as DNA, the CDR3 is TGTGCCATCAGTGGAGCGACAGGTTCCTACGAGCAGTACTTC.

V is TRBV5-1 and J is TRBJ2-7, with 8 bases identical to TRBD2. This CDR3 is built from 14 residues. The germline CDR1 and CDR2 sequences are SGHRS and YFSETQ. Trimming at V came to 5 bases and at J to 7 bases, leaving 11 bases not matched to a gene. CDR3 loop: CASSQRGNLYEQYF. The CDR3 DNA reads TGCGCCAGCAGTCAGCGGGGGAACCTCTATGAGCAGTACTTC.

V gene TRBV5-1 combines with J gene TRBJ2-7, with a possible D match to TRBD2 (5 bases). This CDR3 spans 13 amino acids. CDR1 is SGHRS and CDR2 is YFSETQ in the germline V gene. V was pared by 4 bases and J by 6 bases, with 14 bases between. The CDR3 region has the DNA TGCGCCAGCAGCCTAAACGACGGGGTCGAGCAGTACTTC. This codes for CASSLNDGVEQYF. Full variable domain (remainder filled in from reference TRBV5-1 and TRBJ2-7): KAGVTQTPRYLIKTRGQQVTLSCSPISGHRSVSWYQQTPGQGLQFLFEYFSETQRNKGNFPGRFSGRQFSNSRSEMNVSTLELGDSALYLCASSLNDGVEQYFGPGTRLTVT.

V usage is TRBV23-1 and J usage is TRBJ2-1; 9 bases map to TRBD2. TRBV23-1 is recorded as an ORF, its role being uncertain. This CDR3 is built from 14 residues. V lost 10 bases, J lost 6 bases, and 10 bases stayed unmatched. DNA for the CDR3: TGCGCCACGACCAGGGCGGGAGGGATCAATGAGCAGTTCTTC. Amino acid sequence: CATTRAGGINEQFF.

The V gene is TRBV19, the J gene TRBJ1-2; D is uncertain. The CDR3 loop spans 15 amino acids. CDR1 is LNHDA and CDR2 is SQIVND in the germline V gene (reference sequence). Trimming shortened V by 4 bases and J by 8 bases, and 20 bases separated the two germline ends. The CDR3 spells CASSTAWERSGGYTF. The DNA of the CDR3 is TGTGCCAGTAGTACAGCCTGGGAGCGCTCGGGAGGCTACACCTTC.

The chain has TRBV29-1 and TRBJ2-7; D might be TRBD1 (5 bases). The germline V gene encodes CDR1 SQVTM and CDR2 ANQGSEA. This CDR3 has 11 amino acids. V was shortened by 6 bases and J by 6 bases, with 12 bases between the two germline ends. This chain's CDR3 is CSVERGGEQYF. The CDR3 region has the DNA TGCAGCGTAGAAAGGGGTGGCGAGCAGTACTTC.

This chain joins TRBV9 and TRBJ2-5; TRBD1 agrees at 11 bases. The CDR3 is made up of 16 amino acids. V lost 1 base, J lost 1 base, and 3 bases stayed unmatched. Germline-derived CDR1 and CDR2 are SGDLS and YYNGEE. CDR3 nucleotides: TGTGCCAGCAGCGTATTTGGGACAGGGGGCCAAGAGACCCAGTACTTC. It yields the protein CASSVFGTGGQETQYF.

This chain uses TRBV20-1 with TRBJ1-1; D is unresolved. The V end was cut by 5 bases, the J end by 4 bases, with 5 bases between. CDR3 length equals 10 residues. The germline V gene encodes CDR1 DFQATT and CDR2 SNEGSKA (reference sequence). The DNA for the CDR3 is TGCAGTGCTTCCGTCACTGAAGCTTTCTTT. Its protein is CSASVTEAFF.

This clone appeared a few times. The gene calls are TRBV14 and TRBJ2-3, with 10 bases fitting TRBD1. CDR1 SGHDN and CDR2 FVKESK come from the germline V gene. J gave up 5 bases and V 3 bases, and 8 bases lay outside the gene matches. The CDR3 sequence is 16 residues long. This chain's CDR3 is CASSQLGTGDIDTQYF. CDR3 nucleotides: TGTGCCAGCAGCCAGCTCGGGACAGGGGACATAGATACGCAGTATTTT.

The chain couples TRBV14 to TRBJ2-1, with no clear D. Germline V gives CDR1 SGHDN, CDR2 FVKESK. The CDR3 spans 11 residues. The V end lost 3 bases, the J end lost 9 bases, and 6 bases lay between the germline ends. CDR3 protein: CASSQRSEQFF. The DNA for the CDR3 is TGTGCCAGCAGCCAGCGGAGTGAGCAGTTCTTC.

This chain connects TRBV25-1 to TRBJ2-1, with 11 bases lining up with TRBD2. V lost 1 base, J lost 4 bases, and 3 bases stayed unmatched. CDR3 length: 16 residues. The germline V gene has CDR1 MGHDK and CDR2 SYGVNS. The CDR3 sequence: CASSELGTSGYNEQFF. CDR3 coding DNA: TGTGCCAGCAGTGAATTAGGGACTAGCGGTTACAATGAGCAGTTCTTC.

The chain uses TRBV6-5 and TRBJ2-7; TRBD1 aligns across 8 bases. The CDR3 loop spans 15 amino acids. V was clipped by 2 bases and J by 4 bases; unmatched bases: 7. Germline-derived CDR1 and CDR2 are MNHEY and SVGAGI. The CDR3 sequence is CASSYGSGGEYEQYF. CDR3 DNA: TGTGCCAGCAGTTACGGTTCAGGGGGCGAGTACGAGCAGTACTTC.

The rearrangement joins TRBV2 to TRBJ2-1, with TRBD1 matching 10 bases. Germline V gene data show CDR1 as SNHLY and CDR2 as FYNNEI. Germline trimming cut 7 bases from V and 7 bases from J; bases unmatched to any gene: 4. CDR3 length: 13 residues. This CDR3 reads CASMRQGANEQFF. In DNA, the CDR3 is TGTGCCAGCATGCGACAGGGGGCGAATGAGCAGTTCTTC.

The chain is built from TRBV7-8 and TRBJ1-4, with TRBD1 as a possible D gene (5 bases). This CDR3 is built from 16 residues. Deletions cut 5 bases from V and 7 bases from J, with 20 bases between. The V gene's germline CDR1 is SGHVS and CDR2 FQNEAQ. The CDR3 spells CASSREGGALGEKLFF. CDR3 nucleotide sequence: TGTGCCAGCAGCCGCGAAGGAGGGGCGTTAGGTGAAAAACTGTTTTTT.

The chain employs TRBV19 and TRBJ1-2; D uncertain. This CDR3 region has 14 residues. The germline gives CDR1 LNHDA, CDR2 SQIVND (reference sequence). Trimming took off 7 bases at V and 6 bases at J, with 18 bases between the two ends. The CDR3 bases are TGTGCCAGTACCACTGGGGAGGTTCGGGATGGCTACACCTTC. Amino acids: CASTTGEVRDGYTF.

This clone appeared once. This chain uses TRBV7-9 with TRBJ2-7, with TRBD2 as a possible D gene (6 bases). The V gene lost 3 bases and the J gene lost 2 bases, with 11 bases spanning the gap. The CDR3 runs to 14 residues. Germline lookup yields CDR1 SEHNR and CDR2 FQNEAQ (reference sequence). The CDR3 loop is CASSFGTGAYEQYF. Written as DNA, the CDR3 is TGTGCCAGCAGCTTCGGGACGGGGGCCTACGAGCAGTACTTC.

This sequence joins TRBV5-1 and TRBJ2-7, with a weak D call TRBD2 (7 bases). This CDR3 spans 15 amino acids. Germline CDR1 reads SGHRS; CDR2 reads YFSETQ. The ends were cut back, 4 bases at V and 6 bases at J, with 20 bases in the middle. The CDR3 DNA sequence: TGCGCCAGCAGCGGGGGGGCAGGGTTTACTGCCGAGCAGTACTTC. This gives the protein CASSGGAGFTAEQYF. Combining the CDR3 with reference TRBV5-1 and TRBJ2-7 gives the whole variable domain KAGVTQTPRYLIKTRGQQVTLSCSPISGHRSVSWYQQTPGQGLQFLFEYFSETQRNKGNFPGRFSGRQFSNSRSEMNVSTLELGDSALYLCASSGGAGFTAEQYFGPGTRLTVT.

This chain joins TRBV3-1 (or the pseudogene TRBV3-2) and TRBJ1-4; D gene ambiguous. This CDR3 is 14 amino acids long. V was pared by 3 bases and J by 5 bases, with 10 bases between. From germline, CDR1 is LGHDT and CDR2 YNNKEL (reference sequence). This CDR3 is CASSQSRGNEKLFF. The CDR3 coding sequence is TGTGCCAGCAGCCAGTCCCGGGGAAATGAAAAACTGTTTTTT.

This clone was seen a handful of times. V usage is TRBV29-1 and J usage is TRBJ2-1, with TRBD2 matching 11 bases. The CDR3 has 16 residues. Germline-derived CDR1 and CDR2 are SQVTM and ANQGSEA. V lost 7 bases and J lost 8; bases outside the gene matches: 16. As DNA, the CDR3 is TGCAGCGGCACACTCTCCGGGACTAGCGGTTCAGATGAGCAGTTCTTC. It codes for CSGTLSGTSGSDEQFF.

V gene TRBV5-1 combines with J gene TRBJ2-2; D unclear. There are 17 residues in the CDR3. Germline CDR1 is SGHRS and CDR2 is YFSETQ. Trimming left V 1 base short and J 3 bases short, with 16 bases between. CDR3 DNA: TGCGCCAGCAGCTTGTGGCCCACGGGTTCGGACACCGGGGAGCTGTTTTTT. This gives the protein CASSLWPTGSDTGELFF.

This rearrangement joins TRBV2 to TRBJ2-7; 7 nucleotides match TRBD2. This CDR3 spans 16 amino acids. The V gene end was trimmed by 4 bases and the J gene end by 6 bases; junction bases not matched to a gene: 15. Germline V lookup: CDR1 SNHLY, CDR2 FYNNEI. In DNA form, the CDR3 reads TGTGCCAGCAGTGCATTAGCGGGTCGCTCCCGACCCGAGCAGTACTTC. Protein: CASSALAGRSRPEQYF.

This clone has a handful of counts. The genes are TRBV7-2 and TRBJ2-7; D perhaps matches TRBD2 (7 bases). V was trimmed by 5 bases and J by 0 bases, leaving 20 bases between them. Germline V gene sequence: CDR1 SGHTA, CDR2 FQGNSA. The CDR3 totals 17 residues. The CDR3 loop is CASSEGGLAPSSYEQYF. Written as DNA, the CDR3 is TGTGCCAGCAGCGAGGGGGGGCTAGCCCCAAGCTCCTACGAGCAGTACTTC.

The chain links TRBV9 to TRBJ2-2, with a weak D call TRBD2 (5 bases). V was cut by 6 bases and J by 4 bases, with 13 bases left in between. Germline V CDR1 and CDR2: SGDLS, YYNGEE. CDR3 size: 14 residues. The CDR3, as DNA: TGTGCCAGCAACTACGGGATTTCCACCGGGGAGCTGTTTTTT. This gives the protein CASNYGISTGELFF.